The present T cell receptor (beta chain) was sequenced within a study of beta chain features in type 1 diabetes. CDR1 and CDR2 from the germline V gene are SQVTM and ANQGSEA. The CDR3 length is 14 residues. Trimming took 8 bases from V and 7 from J; bases not matched to a gene: 13. Expressed TCRB transcripts were sequenced, since all the RNA that had been isolated was reverse transcribed. Measured with immunoSEQ multiplex PCR; TCRdb has only the in-frame clones, and not every one. The sample records nearly 350,000 clones, 8% being singletons. The chain links TRBV29-1 to TRBJ2-1; the match to TRBD2 covers 8 bases. This clonotype was sampled from a woman between 18 and 29 years old in good health. The sample was central memory CD4+ T cells from blood. The CDR3: CSLPLGRVDNEQFF. CDR3 coding DNA: TGCAGCCTCCCCCTCGGGAGGGTAGATAATGAGCAGTTCTTC.